The clone carrying this T cell receptor (beta chain) was seen a few times. These data are taken from a study of blood T cell repertoires in COVID-19. Seattle cases were enrolled at active infection and followed longitudinally. As originally analysed: From reference gene primer amplification, estimates of nucleated cell counts were derived. Clones were sequenced by immunoSEQ multiplex PCR, and TCRdb holds only the in-frame ones, with some missing. V and J calls and clone size are copied from that table; D and trimming were computed from the DNA. Here the sample spans roughly 160,000 clones, approximately 84% being singletons. The specimen was peripheral blood. The TCR was taken from a woman over 75 with COVID-19, enrolled during active disease.

The CDR3 reads CASTERGLYGYTF. The DNA of the CDR3 is TGTGCCAGCACCGAACGGGGACTCTATGGCTACACCTTC. The gene calls are TRBV2 and TRBJ1-2; possibly TRBD1 for D (5 bases). The CDR3 extends over 13 amino acids. Germline V gene sequence: CDR1 SNHLY, CDR2 FYNNEI. V was shortened by 7 bases and J by 4 bases, with 13 bases between the two germline ends.